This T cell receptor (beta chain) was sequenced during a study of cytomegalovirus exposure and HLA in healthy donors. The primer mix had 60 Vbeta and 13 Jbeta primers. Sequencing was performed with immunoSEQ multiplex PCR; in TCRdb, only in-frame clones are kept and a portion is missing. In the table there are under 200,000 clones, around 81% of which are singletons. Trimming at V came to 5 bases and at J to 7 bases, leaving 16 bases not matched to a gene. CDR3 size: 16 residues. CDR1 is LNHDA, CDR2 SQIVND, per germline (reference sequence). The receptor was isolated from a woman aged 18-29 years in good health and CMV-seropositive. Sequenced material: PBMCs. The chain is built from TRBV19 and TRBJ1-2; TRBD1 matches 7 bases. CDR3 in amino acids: CASSLDREPARSGYTF. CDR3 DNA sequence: TGTGCCAGTAGTCTCGACAGGGAGCCGGCCCGAAGTGGCTACACCTTC.